The 29 T cell receptor beta chains in this list originate from one sample, sequenced in a study of immune evolution from preneoplasia to lung adenocarcinoma. Profiled with immunoSEQ multiplex PCR; TCRdb holds only in-frame clones, not every one. The sample has several thousand clones; approximately 80% are singletons. The specimen sequenced was FFPE lung adenocarcinoma in situ tissue. Source of these receptors: an older donor with lung adenocarcinoma.

J is TRBJ2-7 and V is TRBV30; D not resolved. CDR1 and CDR2 from the germline V gene are GTSNPN and SVGIG (reference sequence). This CDR3 has 15 residues. V was shortened by 2 bases and J by 2 bases, with 16 bases between the two germline ends. CDR3 DNA sequence: TGTGCCTGGAGTTCCCCATTCCGGTCCCCCTACGAGCAGTACTTC. It encodes CAWSSPFRSPYEQYF.

This clone was observed a few times. The V gene is TRBV12-5, the J gene TRBJ2-1, with D possibly being TRBD1 (8 bases). Germline V gives CDR1 LGHNT, CDR2 FRNRAP. The CDR3 runs to 14 residues. Trimming removed 6 bases from V and 8 bases from J, with 17 bases in between. For the CDR3, the DNA is TGTGCTAGTGGCCCAGGACAGGGAGGGGATGAGCAGTTCTTC. This codes for CASGPGQGGDEQFF.

The chain has TRBV11-3 and TRBJ1-3; D ambiguous. The CDR3 runs 12 residues. In germline, CDR1 is SGHNT, CDR2 YENEEA. The V end lost 5 bases, the J end lost 4 bases, and 6 bases lay between the germline ends. CDR3 sequence: CASSLGGNTIYF. The CDR3 DNA reads as TGTGCCAGCAGCCTCGGAGGAAACACCATATATTTT.

This chain links TRBV10-3 with TRBJ1-4; the D gene is possibly TRBD1 (6 bases). V lost 6 bases and J lost 7, with 15 bases in between. The CDR3 contains 14 residues. The germline CDR1 and CDR2 sequences are ENHRY and SYGVKD. The CDR3 spells CAIREDGQTEKLFF. The CDR3 DNA reads as TGTGCCATCAGAGAGGACGGACAGACTGAAAAACTGTTTTTT.

CDR3 in DNA: TGTGCCAGCAATCAAAGGGTACAGACCCAGTACTTC. Amino acids: CASNQRVQTQYF. The chain uses TRBV28 and TRBJ2-5, with D uncertain. The germline V gene encodes CDR1 MDHEN and CDR2 SYDVKM. Trimming stripped 7 bases from V and 6 bases from J, with 12 bases between. The CDR3 consists of 12 residues.

This clone is medium-sized within its sample. V usage is TRBV6-5 and J usage is TRBJ1-2; TRBD1 matches at 7 bases. V lost 5 bases, J lost 6 bases, and 6 bases stayed unmatched. The CDR3 runs to 13 residues. The germline gives CDR1 MNHEY, CDR2 SVGAGI. CDR3 DNA: TGTGCCAGCAGTCTTAACAGGGGTAATGGCTACACCTTC. This gives the protein CASSLNRGNGYTF.

Only one count was recorded for this clone. This chain connects TRBV7-6 to TRBJ1-1; D is ambiguous. Trimming removed 1 base from V and 6 bases from J, with 9 bases in between. Germline loops: CDR1 SGHVS, CDR2 FNYEAQ. The CDR3 is 13 amino acids. The CDR3 sequence is CASSLGRASEAFF. In nucleotides, the CDR3 is TGTGCCAGCAGCTTAGGACGGGCGTCTGAAGCTTTCTTT.

This clone has just one count. The chain joins TRBV18 to TRBJ2-7; D is possibly TRBD1 or TRBD2 (5 bases each). The CDR3 extends over 13 amino acids. The germline V gene has CDR1 KGHSH and CDR2 LQKENI. Trimming stripped 2 bases from V and 3 bases from J, with 8 bases between. The CDR3 protein is CASSPGTNYEQYF. The CDR3 DNA reads as TGTGCCAGCTCACCAGGGACCAACTACGAGCAGTACTTC.

This clone came up a few times. V gene TRBV19 combines with J gene TRBJ1-1; a weak D match, TRBD1 (5 bases). The CDR3 covers 13 residues. V lost 6 bases and J 5 bases, leaving 13 bases between the germline ends. Germline CDR1 reads LNHDA; CDR2 reads SQIVND (reference sequence). CDR3 sequence reads: CASSGTGGTEAFF. The CDR3 bases are TGTGCCAGTAGCGGGACGGGGGGTACTGAAGCTTTCTTT. The full variable domain, its missing parts supplied by reference TRBV19 and TRBJ1-1, is DGGITQSPKYLFRKEGQNVTLSCEQNLNHDAMYWYRQDPGQGLRLIYYSQIVNDFQKGDIAEGYSVSREKKESFPLTVTSAQKNPTAFYLCASSGTGGTEAFFGQGTRLTVV.

This chain connects TRBV4-2 to TRBJ1-5, with D hard to call. Germline V gene sequence: CDR1 LGHNA, CDR2 YNFKEQ. The CDR3 is made up of 13 amino acids. The V and J ends lost 0 bases and 6 bases respectively, with 6 bases between them. CDR3 nucleotides: TGTGCCAGCAGCCAAGATCGGGTTCAGCCCCAGCATTTT. Protein: CASSQDRVQPQHF.

This chain joins TRBV18 and TRBJ2-5; no clear D gene. This CDR3 region has 15 residues. Germline CDR1 is KGHSH and CDR2 is LQKENI. Trimming removed 2 bases at V and 1 base at J, with 11 bases between. The CDR3 coding sequence is TGTGCCAGCTCACCAGATAGGTATAGCCAAGAGACCCAGTACTTC. It codes for CASSPDRYSQETQYF.

This sequence joins TRBV14 and TRBJ1-6; tentative D call: TRBD1 (5 bases). Germline-derived CDR1 and CDR2 are SGHDN and FVKESK. This CDR3 has 14 amino acids. Trimming left V 1 base short and J 7 bases short, with 8 bases between. CDR3 nucleotide sequence: TGTGCCAGCAGCCAAGGCAGGGAAAATTCACCCCTCCACTTT. Protein: CASSQGRENSPLHF. The whole variable domain, remainder taken from reference TRBV14 and TRBJ1-6, is EAGVTQFPSHSVIEKGQTVTLRCDPISGHDNLYWYRRVMGKEIKFLLHFVKESKQDESGMPNNRFLAERTGGTYSTLKVQPAELEDSGVYFCASSQGRENSPLHFGNGTRLTVT.

The V gene is TRBV21-1, the J gene TRBJ1-1; TRBD1 is the table's D call and was not checked against the DNA. TRBV21-1 is shown as a pseudogene. The CDR3 has 13 residues. CDR3 sequence reads: CASTTKGLTEAFF. In DNA, the CDR3 is TGTGCCAGCACCACGAAGGGGCTGACTGAAGCTTTCTTT.

The chain joins TRBV7-3 to TRBJ2-1; no definite D call. Germline lookup yields CDR1 SGHTA and CDR2 FQGTGA. The CDR3 spans 14 residues. Trimming took 5 bases from V and 7 from J, leaving 15 bases between them. The CDR3 region has the DNA TGTGCCAGCAGCCCCATGAACCTCAAAAATGAGCAGTTCTTC. As protein: CASSPMNLKNEQFF.

The chain joins TRBV29-1 to TRBJ2-5; D unclear. The germline V gene has CDR1 SQVTM and CDR2 ANQGSEA. V was trimmed by 6 bases and J by 5 bases, leaving 22 bases between them. The CDR3 has 15 amino acids. CDR3 DNA: TGCAGCGTCGGCCAGGCAGGCGGTACCGGGGAGACCCAGTACTTC. Protein: CSVGQAGGTGETQYF.

This sequence joins TRBV2 and TRBJ1-5, with D possibly TRBD1 on 6 matching bases. The V end was cut by 7 bases, the J end by 7 bases, with 17 bases between. The germline CDR1 and CDR2 sequences are SNHLY and FYNNEI. The CDR3 has 14 amino acids. The chain's CDR3 is CASTLGSGDQPQHF. The CDR3 DNA reads TGTGCCAGCACCTTGGGGTCAGGGGACCAGCCCCAGCATTTT.

This clone appeared a few times. The rearrangement joins TRBV15 to TRBJ1-5; D uncertain. Trimming removed 6 bases at V and 4 bases at J, with 16 bases between. Germline V gene data show CDR1 as LNHNV and CDR2 as YYDKDF (reference sequence). The CDR3 length is 15 residues. CDR3 nucleotide sequence: TGTGCCACCAGAGGCCTTGACTTGAGAAATCAGCCCCAGCATTTT. Translated, it gives CATRGLDLRNQPQHF.

This chain connects TRBV9 to TRBJ2-7, with 8 bases aligning to TRBD1. The CDR3 loop spans 14 amino acids. Germline V gene data show CDR1 as SGDLS and CDR2 as YYNGEE. Unmatched junction bases numbered 3, after V lost 0 bases and J lost 4 bases. The CDR3 DNA is TGTGCCAGCAGCGTAGGGACAGGGTTTTACGAGCAGTACTTC. This codes for CASSVGTGFYEQYF.

This chain joins TRBV7-9 and TRBJ2-1; maybe TRBD2 (7 bases). The germline gives CDR1 SEHNR, CDR2 FQNEAQ (reference sequence). V lost 5 bases and J 3 bases, leaving 20 bases between the germline ends. CDR3 length equals 17 residues. CDR3 protein: CASSQGGGNAGYNEQFF. The CDR3 DNA sequence: TGTGCCAGCAGCCAAGGGGGAGGGAACGCAGGCTACAATGAGCAGTTCTTC.

This rearrangement joins TRBV18 to TRBJ1-4; TRBD1 might be the D (5 bases). Trimming pared 1 base from V and 3 bases from J, leaving 9 bases between. The CDR3 spans 15 residues. In germline, CDR1 is KGHSH, CDR2 LQKENI. CDR3 in DNA: TGTGCCAGCTCACCACGTACAGGCTCTAATGAAAAACTGTTTTTT. This encodes CASSPRTGSNEKLFF.

The chain joins TRBV2 to TRBJ1-1, with D possibly TRBD1 on 5 matching bases. Germline loops: CDR1 SNHLY, CDR2 FYNNEI. V was clipped by 5 bases and J by 2 bases, with 9 bases between them. The CDR3 loop spans 13 amino acids. DNA of the CDR3: TGTGCCAGCAGTCTCGACAGTAACACTGAAGCTTTCTTT. Encoded protein: CASSLDSNTEAFF. Full variable domain (remainder filled in from reference TRBV2 and TRBJ1-1): EPEVTQTPSHQVTQMGQEVILRCVPISNHLYFYWYRQILGQKVEFLVSFYNNEISEKSEIFDDQFSVERPDGSNFTLKIRSTKLEDSAMYFCASSLDSNTEAFFGQGTRLTVV.

V gene TRBV9 combines with J gene TRBJ2-2; D uncertain. Trimming left V 0 bases short and J 7 bases short, with 4 bases between. This CDR3 has 12 amino acids. CDR1 SGDLS and CDR2 YYNGEE come from the germline V gene. This chain's CDR3 is CASSVEGGELFF. For the CDR3, the DNA is TGTGCCAGCAGCGTAGAGGGCGGGGAGCTGTTTTTT. The full variable domain, rest sourced from reference TRBV9 and TRBJ2-2, is DSGVTQTPKHLITATGQRVTLRCSPRSGDLSVYWYQQSLDQGLQFLIQYYNGEERAKGNILERFSAQQFPDLHSELNLSSLELGDSALYFCASSVEGGELFFGEGSRLTVL.

This chain joins TRBV6-6 and TRBJ2-7; D might be TRBD1 or TRBD2, each matching 5 bases. Germline assignment: CDR1 MNHNY and CDR2 SVGAGI (reference sequence). The V gene lost 7 bases and the J gene lost 3 bases, with 16 bases spanning the gap. The CDR3 has 14 residues. The CDR3 nucleotides are TGTGCCAGCAACGCCGGGACCCGCGGCTACGAGCAGTACTTC. Its protein is CASNAGTRGYEQYF.

The J gene is TRBJ1-3, the V gene TRBV11-3; D is unresolved. The CDR3 is 13 residues long. Trimming pared 1 base from V and 4 bases from J, leaving 5 bases between. In germline, CDR1 is SGHNT, CDR2 YENEEA. The CDR3 DNA follows: TGTGCCAGCAGCTTAGGAGCGGGAAACACCATATATTTT. It translates to CASSLGAGNTIYF.

The rearrangement links TRBV5-1 to TRBJ1-4, with D perhaps matching TRBD1 (5 bases). Germline-derived CDR1 and CDR2 are SGHRS and YFSETQ. This CDR3 is built from 14 residues. Between the trimmed V and J ends, which lost 3 bases and 8 bases, there was a span of 14 bases. The CDR3 coding sequence is TGCGCCAGCAGCTGGACCTCCGGGGGGGAAAAACTGTTTTTT. Protein: CASSWTSGGEKLFF.

The chain links TRBV28 to TRBJ2-3; D may be TRBD1 (5 bases). In germline, CDR1 is MDHEN, CDR2 SYDVKM. Trimming cost V 5 bases and J 6 bases, with 12 bases left between them. CDR3 length equals 13 residues. CDR3 in DNA: TGTGCCAGCAGTGTGACAGTTCAGGATACGCAGTATTTT. It encodes CASSVTVQDTQYF.

In nucleotides, the CDR3 is TGTGCCAGCAGCTTGGGAGTCTGGGCGGATTATAACTATGGCTACACCTTC. Residues: CASSLGVWADYNYGYTF. This chain connects TRBV5-5 to TRBJ1-2; no definite D call. The CDR3 is made up of 17 amino acids. V gave up 0 bases and J gave up 1 base, with 16 bases separating them. Germline CDR1 reads SGHKS; CDR2 reads YYEKEE (reference sequence).

The V gene is TRBV28, the J gene TRBJ1-6; 10 bases match TRBD1. The CDR3 loop spans 17 amino acids. With V trimmed by 2 bases and J by 7 bases, 8 bases remained unmatched. Per the germline V gene, CDR1 is MDHEN and CDR2 is SYDVKM. CDR3 amino acids: CASSLLRQGAKNSPLHF. In nucleotides, the CDR3 is TGTGCCAGCAGTTTACTCAGACAGGGGGCGAAAAATTCACCCCTCCACTTT. Together with reference TRBV28 and TRBJ1-6, the CDR3 gives the full variable domain: DVKVTQSSRYLVKRTGEKVFLECVQDMDHENMFWYRQDPGLGLRLIYFSYDVKMKEKGDIPEGYSVSREKKERFSLILESASTNQTSMYLCASSLLRQGAKNSPLHFGNGTRLTVT.

V gene TRBV20-1 combines with J gene TRBJ2-3, with D perhaps given as TRBD1 or TRBD2 (5 bases each). Germline-derived CDR1 and CDR2 are DFQATT and SNEGSKA (reference sequence). Trimming pared 6 bases from V and 6 bases from J, leaving 10 bases between. The CDR3 length is 11 residues. The CDR3 DNA sequence: TGCAGTGCCCCGGGGCCTGATACGCAGTATTTT. This sequence encodes CSAPGPDTQYF.